A selection of T cell receptor beta chains follows, all from one sample in a study of regulatory T cells in long-lasting Graves disease. TCRdb re-called the multiplex PCR reads with MiXCR, one entry per CDR3 protein. The sample consists of hundreds of thousands of distinct CDR3 sequences, roughly 12% of them appearing once. This sample also appeared in a second study, on T cells in Graves' hyperthyroidism and ophthalmopathy.

The input for sequencing was peripheral blood mononuclear cells (PBMCs), taken at new diagnosis, from a patient treated with antithyroid drugs. The receptor set was obtained from a man younger than 45 with Graves disease. CDR3s leave out the opening cysteine and the closing phenylalanine or tryptophan. Fields, in order: J gene, CDR3 length, V gene, CDR3 protein.

J gene: TRBJ2-3
CDR3 length: 11
V gene: TRBV7-7
CDR3 protein: ASSAQTSAVLY

J gene: TRBJ2-1
CDR3 length: 8
V gene: TRBV20-1
CDR3 protein: SATSNEQF

J gene: TRBJ2-7
CDR3 length: 11
V gene: TRBV30
CDR3 protein: AWSRVRTREQY

J gene: TRBJ2-1
CDR3 length: 14
V gene: TRBV7-6
CDR3 protein: ASSRTDGGVSNEQF

J gene: TRBJ2-3
CDR3 length: 14
V gene: TRBV9
CDR3 protein: ASSPETSGRLHTQY

J gene: TRBJ1-3
CDR3 length: 11
V gene: TRBV19
CDR3 protein: ASLSGAGNTIY

J gene: TRBJ2-3
CDR3 length: 15
V gene: TRBV19
CDR3 protein: ASSIVGLAGPTDTQY

J gene: TRBJ2-7
CDR3 length: 14
V gene: TRBV19
CDR3 protein: ASSIGDIAGANEQY

J gene: TRBJ2-4
CDR3 length: 11
V gene: TRBV12-3/TRBV12-4
CDR3 protein: ASSGGEKNIQY

J gene: .
CDR3 length: 12
V gene: TRBV2
CDR3 protein: AGSKTGLQETQY

J gene: TRBJ2-7
CDR3 length: 11
V gene: TRBV12-3/TRBV12-4
CDR3 protein: ASTPGTSYEQY

J gene: TRBJ2-1
CDR3 length: 11
V gene: TRBV12-3/TRBV12-4
CDR3 protein: ASSLGVSNEQF

J gene: TRBJ2-7
CDR3 length: 10
V gene: TRBV7-9
CDR3 protein: ASSPPKWEQY

J gene: TRBJ2-2
CDR3 length: 13
V gene: TRBV4-1
CDR3 protein: ASSQVGRRAGELF

J gene: TRBJ2-3
CDR3 length: 12
V gene: TRBV11-2
CDR3 protein: ASSFSSGQDTQY

J gene: TRBJ2-3
CDR3 length: 12
V gene: TRBV20-1
CDR3 protein: SAPRDSLTDTQY

J gene: TRBJ2-1
CDR3 length: 11
V gene: TRBV24-1
CDR3 protein: ATSGQPYNEQF

J gene: TRBJ1-2
CDR3 length: 13
V gene: TRBV7-9
CDR3 protein: ASSLEGEANYGYT

J gene: TRBJ2-2
CDR3 length: 14
V gene: TRBV9
CDR3 protein: ASSVAEQGVTGELF

J gene: TRBJ2-1
CDR3 length: 19
V gene: TRBV6-2/TRBV6-3
CDR3 protein: ASSSWTSGIKGGLGYNEQF

J gene: TRBJ2-7
CDR3 length: 12
V gene: TRBV20-1
CDR3 protein: SARGKGRINEQY

J gene: TRBJ2-1
CDR3 length: 13
V gene: TRBV10-1
CDR3 protein: ASSDGGTANNEQF

J gene: TRBJ2-3
CDR3 length: 15
V gene: TRBV7-2
CDR3 protein: ASSPQGLADGADTQY

J gene: TRBJ2-1
CDR3 length: 13
V gene: TRBV20-1
CDR3 protein: SATRWDLPSNEQF

J gene: TRBJ2-5
CDR3 length: 11
V gene: TRBV10-3
CDR3 protein: AIRGPTEETQY

J gene: TRBJ2-3
CDR3 length: 12
V gene: TRBV29-1
CDR3 protein: SVKTLVATDTQY

J gene: TRBJ2-7
CDR3 length: 12
V gene: TRBV18
CDR3 protein: ASSPGLATSEQY